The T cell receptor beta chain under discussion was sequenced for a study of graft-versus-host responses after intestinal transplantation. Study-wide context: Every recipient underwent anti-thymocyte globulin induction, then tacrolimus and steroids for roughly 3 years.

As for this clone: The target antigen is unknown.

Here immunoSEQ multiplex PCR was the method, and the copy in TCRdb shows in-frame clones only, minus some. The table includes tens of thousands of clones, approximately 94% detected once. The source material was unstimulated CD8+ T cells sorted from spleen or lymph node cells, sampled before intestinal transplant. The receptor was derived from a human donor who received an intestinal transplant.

The CDR3 sequence is CATSRDGGREKLFF. Here the CDR3 DNA reads TGTGCCACCAGCAGAGATGGAGGAAGGGAAAAACTGTTTTTT. The gene calls are TRBV15 and TRBJ1-4; D uncertain. CDR3 size: 14 residues. V lost 0 bases to trimming and J lost 8 bases, with 10 bases between them. The germline V gene encodes CDR1 LNHNV and CDR2 YYDKDF (reference sequence).